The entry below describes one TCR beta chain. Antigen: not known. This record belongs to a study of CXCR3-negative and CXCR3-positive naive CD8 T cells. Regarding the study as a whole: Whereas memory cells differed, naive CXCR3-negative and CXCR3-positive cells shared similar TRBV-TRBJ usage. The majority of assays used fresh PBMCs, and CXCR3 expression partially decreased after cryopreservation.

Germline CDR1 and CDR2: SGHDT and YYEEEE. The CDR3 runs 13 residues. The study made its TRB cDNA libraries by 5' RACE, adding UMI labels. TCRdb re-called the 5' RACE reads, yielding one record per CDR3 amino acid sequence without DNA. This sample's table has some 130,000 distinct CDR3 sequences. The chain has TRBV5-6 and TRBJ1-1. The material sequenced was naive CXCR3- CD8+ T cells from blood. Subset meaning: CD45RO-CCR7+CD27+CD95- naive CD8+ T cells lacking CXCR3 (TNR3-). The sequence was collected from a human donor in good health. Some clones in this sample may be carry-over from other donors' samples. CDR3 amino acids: CASSFTENTEAFF.